The entry below gives a single T cell receptor (beta chain) sequence along with its context. Its binding antigen is unknown. Per-nucleotide qualities are absent, and no much larger clonotype sits a single base away. The source of the sample is a study of blood T cell repertoires in COVID-19 (TCRdb year 2020). The study in broad terms: Samples covering the acute and convalescent phases of COVID-19 were provided by collaborators in the United States, Italy and Spain. The dataset comprised deeply sampled blood TCRbeta repertoires from subjects exposed to, actively infected with, or recovered from COVID-19. The repertoires were made available in a free public database intended to serve as a resource for research on the immune response to SARS-CoV-2. The samples were drawn from the first 160 participants of the ongoing ImmuneRACE study and from over 950 subjects provided by 6 global collaborators. Where available, HLA class I and class II types were taken from metadata supplied by the sample provider and were not determined by assay-based typing. The material from the prospective study consisted of cDNA or gDNA derived from T cells, B-cell-depleted T cells, or PBMCs. The sample metadata nearly always contained a de-identified subject ID, COVID-19 status, age in years and sex. Overall study outcomes, separate from this receptor: Clinical and demographic metadata were provided uncurated, with the amount varying by source and participant.

The collaborating institutions used their own protocols to collect whole blood in K2EDTA tubes. Collaborator samples were shipped for TCRbeta analysis as frozen whole blood, isolated PBMCs, or DNA extracted from either sample type. TCRbeta CDR3 regions were amplified from genomic DNA by means of the immunoSEQ Assay, a bias-controlled multiplex PCR. As for how the authors treated the data: Nucleated cell counts per sample were estimated from amplification of reference gene primers within the assay. Sequence reads were collapsed and filtered to measure the absolute abundance of every unique TCRbeta CDR3 rearrangement. Productive Simpson clonality was computed per sample as the square root of Simpson's diversity index over productive rearrangements. Drawn from immuneACCESS, this table holds only the in-frame rearrangements with V and J called that TCRdb kept. Clones are partly lost; checked studies trace under half to an unresolved V gene and leave the rest unexplained. V and J calls plus clone size are reproduced from that table; the DNA served to infer D and trimming. This sample holds 230,000 or so clones; 65% to 90% were observed only once. 4.5% to 5.5% of the sample is in the top ten clones.

V is shortened by 7 bases, J by 5 bases, and the region joining them spans 10 bases. The CDR3 holds 12 amino acids from the cysteine to the phenylalanine. Of the read, only the CDR3 DNA is kept; its 36 bases are in frame from base 1. CDR1 and CDR2 are read off the germline V gene (reference sequence) as MNHNY and SVGAGI. The sequenced sample was peripheral blood. The clonotype comes from a human donor in a cohort sampled during active COVID-19. The rearranged segments are TRBV6-6 and TRBJ2-3, with no reliable assignment of the D segment. CDR3 protein: CASINTGDTQYF. In nucleotide form, the sequence is TGTGCCAGCATTAATACGGGAGATACGCAGTATTTT.